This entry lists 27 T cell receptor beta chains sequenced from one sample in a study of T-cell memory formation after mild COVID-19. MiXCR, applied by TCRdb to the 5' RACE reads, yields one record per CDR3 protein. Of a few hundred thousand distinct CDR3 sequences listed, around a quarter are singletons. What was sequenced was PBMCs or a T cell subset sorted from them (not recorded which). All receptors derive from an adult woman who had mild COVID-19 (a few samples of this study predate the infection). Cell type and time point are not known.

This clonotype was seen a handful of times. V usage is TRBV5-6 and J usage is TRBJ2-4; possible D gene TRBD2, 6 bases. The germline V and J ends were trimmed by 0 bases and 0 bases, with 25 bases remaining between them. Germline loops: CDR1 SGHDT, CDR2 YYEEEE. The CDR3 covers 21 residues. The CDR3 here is CASSLAIAEERARIAKNIQYF. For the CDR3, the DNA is TGTGCCAGCAGCTTGGCTATAGCGGAGGAACGCGCTCGAATAGCCAAAAACATTCAGTACTTC.

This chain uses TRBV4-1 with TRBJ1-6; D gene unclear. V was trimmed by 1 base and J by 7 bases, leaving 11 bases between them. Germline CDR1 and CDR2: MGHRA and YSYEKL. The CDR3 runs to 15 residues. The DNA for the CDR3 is TGCGCCAGCAGCCAAGCTACGATTACGAATTCACCCCTCCACTTT. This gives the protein CASSQATITNSPLHF.

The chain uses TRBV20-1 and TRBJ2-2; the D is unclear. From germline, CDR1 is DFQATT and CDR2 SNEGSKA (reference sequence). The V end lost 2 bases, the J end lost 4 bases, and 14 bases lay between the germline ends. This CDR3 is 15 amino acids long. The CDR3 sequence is CSARSARTGTGELFF. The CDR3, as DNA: TGCAGTGCTAGATCGGCTAGAACGGGCACCGGGGAGCTGTTTTTT.

CDR3 protein: CASSQDRAGLRGAFF. The DNA of the CDR3 is TGCGCCAGCAGCCAAGATCGAGCAGGGCTCAGAGGAGCTTTCTTT. The genes are TRBV4-1 and TRBJ1-1; TRBD1 is a possible D gene (5 bases). The CDR3 extends over 15 amino acids. V lost 0 bases, J lost 10 bases, and 18 bases lay in between. Germline CDR1 and CDR2: MGHRA and YSYEKL.

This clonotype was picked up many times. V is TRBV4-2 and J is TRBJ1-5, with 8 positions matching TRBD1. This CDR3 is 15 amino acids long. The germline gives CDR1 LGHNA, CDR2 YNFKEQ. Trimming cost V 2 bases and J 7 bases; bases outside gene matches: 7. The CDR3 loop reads CASSQTDRGRQPQHF. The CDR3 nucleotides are TGTGCCAGCAGCCAAACTGACAGGGGAAGACAGCCCCAGCATTTT.

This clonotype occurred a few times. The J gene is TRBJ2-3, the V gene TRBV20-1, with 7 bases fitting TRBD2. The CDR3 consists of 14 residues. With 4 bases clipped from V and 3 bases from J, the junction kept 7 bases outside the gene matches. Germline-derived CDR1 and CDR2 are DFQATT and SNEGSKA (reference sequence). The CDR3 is CSAMAGVRTDTQYF. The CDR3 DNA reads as TGCAGTGCTATGGCGGGGGTGAGAACAGATACGCAGTATTTT.

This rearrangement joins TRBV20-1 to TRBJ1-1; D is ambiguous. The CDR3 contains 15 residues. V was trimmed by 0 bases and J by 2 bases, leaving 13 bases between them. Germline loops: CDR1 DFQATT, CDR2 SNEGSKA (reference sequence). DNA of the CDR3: TGCAGTGCTAGAGATCCTGCAGCTGGAAACACTGAAGCTTTCTTT. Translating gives CSARDPAAGNTEAFF.

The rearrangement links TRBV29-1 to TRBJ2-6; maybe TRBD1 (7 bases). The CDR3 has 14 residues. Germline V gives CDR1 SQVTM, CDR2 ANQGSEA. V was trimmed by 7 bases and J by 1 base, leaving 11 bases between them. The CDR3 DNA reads TGCAGCGCCGCAGGGGGGTCTGGGGCCAACGTCCTGACTTTC. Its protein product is CSAAGGSGANVLTF.

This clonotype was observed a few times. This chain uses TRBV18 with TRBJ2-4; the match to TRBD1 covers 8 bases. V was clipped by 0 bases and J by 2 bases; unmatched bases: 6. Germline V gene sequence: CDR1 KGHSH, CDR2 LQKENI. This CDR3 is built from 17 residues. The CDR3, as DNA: TGTGCCAGCTCACCACCTGGACAGGGTGAAACCAAAAACATTCAGTACTTC. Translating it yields CASSPPGQGETKNIQYF.

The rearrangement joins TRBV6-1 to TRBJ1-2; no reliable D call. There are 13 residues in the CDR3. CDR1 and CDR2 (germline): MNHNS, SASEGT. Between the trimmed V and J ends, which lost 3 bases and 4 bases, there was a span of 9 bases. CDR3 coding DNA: TGTGCCAGCAGTGACCAGTTCGGCTATGGCTACACCTTC. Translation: CASSDQFGYGYTF.

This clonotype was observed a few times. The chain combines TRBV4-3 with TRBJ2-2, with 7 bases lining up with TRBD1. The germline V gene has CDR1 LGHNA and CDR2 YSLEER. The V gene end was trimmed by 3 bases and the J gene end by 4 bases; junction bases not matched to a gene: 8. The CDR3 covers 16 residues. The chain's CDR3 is CASSQPTGASTGELFF. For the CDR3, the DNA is TGCGCCAGCAGCCAGCCAACAGGGGCGAGCACCGGGGAGCTGTTTTTT.

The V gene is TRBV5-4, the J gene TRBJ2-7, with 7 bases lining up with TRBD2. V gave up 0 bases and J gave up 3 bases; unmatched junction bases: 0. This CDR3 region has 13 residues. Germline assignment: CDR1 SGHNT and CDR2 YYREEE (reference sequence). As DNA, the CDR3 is TGTGCCAGCAGCTTGGGGGACTACTACGAGCAGTACTTC. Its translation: CASSLGDYYEQYF.

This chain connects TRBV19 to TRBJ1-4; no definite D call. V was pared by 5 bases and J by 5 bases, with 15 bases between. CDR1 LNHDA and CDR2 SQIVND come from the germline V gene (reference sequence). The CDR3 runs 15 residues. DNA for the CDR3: TGTGCCAGTAGTTCAATGAGGGTCCCCAATGAAAAACTGTTTTTT. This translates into CASSSMRVPNEKLFF.

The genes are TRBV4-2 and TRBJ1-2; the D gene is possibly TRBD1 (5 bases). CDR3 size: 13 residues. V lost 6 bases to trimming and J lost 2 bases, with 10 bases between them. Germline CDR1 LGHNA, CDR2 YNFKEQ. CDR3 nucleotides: TGTGCCAGCAGGGGGACGGACAACTATGGCTACACCTTC. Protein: CASRGTDNYGYTF.

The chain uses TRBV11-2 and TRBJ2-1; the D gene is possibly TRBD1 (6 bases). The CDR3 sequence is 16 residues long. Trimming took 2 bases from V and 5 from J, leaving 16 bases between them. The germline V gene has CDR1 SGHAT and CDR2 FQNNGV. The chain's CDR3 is CASSLSQGSLDNEQFF. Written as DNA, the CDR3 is TGTGCCAGCAGCTTATCACAGGGCAGTTTGGACAATGAGCAGTTCTTC.

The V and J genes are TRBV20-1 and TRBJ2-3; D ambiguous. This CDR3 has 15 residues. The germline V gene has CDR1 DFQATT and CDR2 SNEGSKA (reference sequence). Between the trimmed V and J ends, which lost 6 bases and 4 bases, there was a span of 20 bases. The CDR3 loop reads CSANLVLSPPDTQYF. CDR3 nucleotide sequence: TGCAGTGCCAACCTCGTCTTGAGCCCCCCAGATACGCAGTATTTT.

The CDR3, as DNA: TGTGCCTGGAGGATGGGGTCACCTAATGAAAAACTGTTTTTT. Translation: CAWRMGSPNEKLFF. V and J are TRBV30 and TRBJ1-4; D not resolved. The germline CDR1 and CDR2 sequences are GTSNPN and SVGIG (reference sequence). Trimming removed 3 bases from V and 3 bases from J, with 11 bases in between. This CDR3 contains 14 residues.

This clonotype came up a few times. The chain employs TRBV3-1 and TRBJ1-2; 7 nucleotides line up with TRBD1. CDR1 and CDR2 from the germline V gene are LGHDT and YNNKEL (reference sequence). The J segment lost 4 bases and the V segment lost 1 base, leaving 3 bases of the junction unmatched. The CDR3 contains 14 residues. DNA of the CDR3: TGTGCCAGCAGCCAAGGCGGGACAGTCTATGGCTACACCTTC. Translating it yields CASSQGGTVYGYTF.

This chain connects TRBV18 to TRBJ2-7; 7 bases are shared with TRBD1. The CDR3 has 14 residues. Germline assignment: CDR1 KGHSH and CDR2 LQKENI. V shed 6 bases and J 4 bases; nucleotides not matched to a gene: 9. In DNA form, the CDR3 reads TGTGCCAGCTCCAGAGCCGGGACAGAGTACGAGCAGTACTTC. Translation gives CASSRAGTEYEQYF.

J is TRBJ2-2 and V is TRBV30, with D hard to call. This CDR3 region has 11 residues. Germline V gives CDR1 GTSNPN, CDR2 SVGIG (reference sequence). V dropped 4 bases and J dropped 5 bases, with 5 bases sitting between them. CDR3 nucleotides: TGTGCCTGGACGAGGACCGGGGAGCTGTTTTTT. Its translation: CAWTRTGELFF.

CDR3 region: CASSQDPGRSTGELFF. CDR3 DNA: TGTGCCAGCAGCCAAGATCCTGGGCGGAGCACCGGGGAGCTGTTTTTT. J is TRBJ2-2 and V is TRBV4-2; D gene uncertain. V lost 0 bases to trimming and J lost 4 bases, with 12 bases between them. The CDR3 covers 16 residues. Germline CDR1 is LGHNA and CDR2 is YNFKEQ.

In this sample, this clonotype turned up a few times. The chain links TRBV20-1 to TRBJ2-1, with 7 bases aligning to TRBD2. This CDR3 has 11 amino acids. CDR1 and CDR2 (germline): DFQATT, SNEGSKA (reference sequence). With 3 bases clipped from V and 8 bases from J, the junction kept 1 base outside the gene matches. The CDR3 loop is CSARGGYEQFF. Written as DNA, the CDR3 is TGCAGTGCTAGGGGGGGGTATGAGCAGTTCTTC.

Written as DNA, the CDR3 is TGCAGCGTCCGACGCGGAGGGGCCAAAAACATTCAGTACTTC. Its protein is CSVRRGGAKNIQYF. The chain combines TRBV29-1 with TRBJ2-4, with D perhaps matching TRBD2 (6 bases). V shed 6 bases and J shed 1 base, with 13 bases lying between them. The CDR3 runs 14 residues. CDR1 and CDR2 (germline): SQVTM, ANQGSEA.

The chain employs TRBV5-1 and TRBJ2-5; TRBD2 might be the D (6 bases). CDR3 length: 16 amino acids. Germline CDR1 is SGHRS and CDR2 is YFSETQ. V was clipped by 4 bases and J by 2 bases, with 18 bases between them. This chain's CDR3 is CASSTGVGRRQETQYF. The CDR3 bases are TGCGCCAGCAGCACGGGGGTCGGACGGCGACAAGAGACCCAGTACTTC.

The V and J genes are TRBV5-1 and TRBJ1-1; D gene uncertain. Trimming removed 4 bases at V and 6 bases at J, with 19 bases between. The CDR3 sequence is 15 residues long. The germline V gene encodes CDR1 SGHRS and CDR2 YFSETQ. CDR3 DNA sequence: TGCGCCAGCAGCGAACAACCGGGATTTGGGTCTGAAGCTTTCTTT. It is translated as CASSEQPGFGSEAFF.

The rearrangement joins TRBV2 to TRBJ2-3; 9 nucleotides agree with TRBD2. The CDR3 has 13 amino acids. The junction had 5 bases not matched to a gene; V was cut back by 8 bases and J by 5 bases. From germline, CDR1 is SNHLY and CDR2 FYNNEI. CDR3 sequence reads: CASCGGEGDTQYF. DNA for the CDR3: TGTGCCAGCTGCGGGGGGGAGGGAGATACGCAGTATTTT. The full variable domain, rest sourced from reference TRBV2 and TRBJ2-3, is EPEVTQTPSHQVTQMGQEVILRCVPISNHLYFYWYRQILGQKVEFLVSFYNNEISEKSEIFDDQFSVERPDGSNFTLKIRSTKLEDSAMYFCASCGGEGDTQYFGPGTRLTVL.

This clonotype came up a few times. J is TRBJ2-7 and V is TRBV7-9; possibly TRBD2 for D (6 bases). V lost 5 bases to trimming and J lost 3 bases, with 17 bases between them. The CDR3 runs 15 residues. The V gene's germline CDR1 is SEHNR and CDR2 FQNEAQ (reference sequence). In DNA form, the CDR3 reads TGTGCCAGCAGCAGCGTTGGGGGGTTGATCTACGAGCAGTACTTC. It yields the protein CASSSVGGLIYEQYF. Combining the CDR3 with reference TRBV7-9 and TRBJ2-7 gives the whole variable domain DTGVSQNPRHKITKRGQNVTFRCDPISEHNRLYWYRQTLGQGPEFLTYFQNEAQLEKSRLLSDRFSAERPKGSFSTLEIQRTEQGDSAMYLCASSSVGGLIYEQYFGPGTRLTVT.